A selection of T cell receptor beta chains follows, all from one sample in a study of vaccination effects on CD4 cells after COVID-19. Antigen specificity for these receptors is unknown. Produced via immunoSEQ multiplex PCR; TCRdb's table is partial and in-frame only. The table records approximately 57,000 clones, around four fifths of them present only once. The material was CD4+ T cells from PBMCs cultured without peptide, obtained after COVID-19 vaccination. The receptors shown here come from a human donor who received a COVID-19 vaccine. The CDR3 runs from the conserved cysteine through the conserved F or W. The D gene is left open where the match is weak. Clone sizes are given selectively: once, few, many, or a class where the clone is expanded.

clone size	J gene	D gene	CDR3 length	V gene	CDR3 DNA	CDR3 protein
NA	TRBJ2-7	TRBD2	18	TRBV28	TGTGCCAGCAGTCCTCCGGGGGAACTAGCGGGAGGAACAGGAGAGCAGTACTTC	CASSPPGELAGGTGEQYF
NA	TRBJ1-3	NA	17	TRBV10-3	TGTGCCATCAGTGAGTCGTGGGGGCTCGTTCCTGGAAACACCATATATTTT	CAISESWGLVPGNTIYF
NA	TRBJ2-5	TRBD2	18	TRBV19	TGTGCCAGTAGTATAGATCAGATGGGTCTAGCGGGGCAAGAGACCCAGTACTTC	CASSIDQMGLAGQETQYF
once	TRBJ2-1	NA	18	TRBV21-1	TGTGCCAGCAGCAAAGGCCTAGCGGGGAAGGTACACTACAATGAGCAGTTCTTC	CASSKGLAGKVHYNEQFF
NA	TRBJ2-7	NA	12	TRBV3-1/TRBV3-2	TGTGCCAGCAGCCATCGGCAGCTCGGGCAGTACTTC	CASSHRQLGQYF
NA	TRBJ2-7	TRBD1	15	TRBV5-1	TGCGCCAGCAGCCAGGGGGGGACAGGGGGCGGCGAGCAGTACTTC	CASSQGGTGGGEQYF
NA	TRBJ1-5	NA	14	TRBV5-8	TGTGCCAGCAGCTTGCGGGGGGGGGATCAGCCCCAGCATTTT	CASSLRGGDQPQHF
NA	TRBJ1-1	NA	14	TRBV6-5	TGTGCCAGTAGTACCATCGGGACAAACACTGAAGCTTTCTTT	CASSTIGTNTEAFF
NA	TRBJ1-1	NA	14	TRBV9	TGTGCCAGCAGCGTAGCTTTTGCGGGCACTGAAGCTTTCTTT	CASSVAFAGTEAFF
NA	TRBJ1-2	NA	13	TRBV28	TGTGCCAGCAGTTTTAACGGGGGGGTCGGCTACACCTTC	CASSFNGGVGYTF
NA	TRBJ1-2	TRBD1	14	TRBV29-1	TGCAGCGTGGCCGGGACAGCTTTTCTCTATGGCTACACCTTC	CSVAGTAFLYGYTF
NA	TRBJ1-4	NA	15	TRBV27	TGTGCCAGCAGTTTATCCCCCTCAACTAATGAAAAACTGTTTTTT	CASSLSPSTNEKLFF
NA	TRBJ2-7	NA	15	TRBV9	TGTGCCAGCAGCGTAGCTGGGACGGCAACATACGAGCAGTACTTC	CASSVAGTATYEQYF
few	TRBJ1-1	NA	14	TRBV4-1	TGCGCCAGCAGCCAAGCCGCAGTGAACACTGAAGCTTTCTTT	CASSQAAVNTEAFF
once	TRBJ1-2	TRBD1	14	TRBV5-6	TGTGCCAGCAGCTACGGACCCGACAGGGAAAAATCCGCCTTC	CASSYGPDREKSAF
NA	TRBJ2-3	NA	14	TRBV7-2	TGTGCCAGCAGCTTCCCCCGAAGTACAGATACGCAGTATTTT	CASSFPRSTDTQYF
few	TRBJ2-5	TRBD2	18	TRBV5-1	TGCGCCAGCAGCACTAGGGTGGCTAGCGGGAACCCTCGGGAGACCCAGTACTTC	CASSTRVASGNPRETQYF
NA	TRBJ1-1	NA	15	TRBV19	TGTGCCAGTAGTATAGGTCCGGCTGCGAGCACTGAAGCTTTCTTT	CASSIGPAASTEAFF
once	TRBJ1-2	TRBD1	18	TRBV5-5	TGTGCCAGCAGCTTGGCAGGGGGGCCCCTACTACTTAACTATGGCTACACCTTC	CASSLAGGPLLLNYGYTF
NA	TRBJ2-7	NA	11	TRBV29-1	TGCAGCGTGGAGGACTCGTACGAGCAGTACTTC	CSVEDSYEQYF
NA	TRBJ1-6	NA	14	TRBV20-1	TGCAGTGCTAGTGAAGTGGTTGCAGGTTCACCCCTCCACTTT	CSASEVVAGSPLHF
NA	TRBJ2-3	TRBD2	16	TRBV2	TGTGCCAGCAAGGAGGGCTGGCGGGGGGGTACAGATACGCAGTATTTT	CASKEGWRGGTDTQYF
NA	TRBJ2-2	NA	12	TRBV28	TGTGCCAGCGGGCGGTGGACCGGGGAGCTGTTTTTT	CASGRWTGELFF
NA	TRBJ1-1	NA	13	TRBV28	TGTGCCAGCAGTTATTGGGGGGGTACTGAAGCTTTCTTT	CASSYWGGTEAFF
NA	TRBJ2-5	NA	15	TRBV5-1	TGCGCCAGCAGCTTGGGCCTGGCCCCCCAAGAGACCCAGTACTTC	CASSLGLAPQETQYF
NA	TRBJ1-6	NA	16	TRBV4-2	TGTGCCAGCAGCCAAATGCCCCAGGGGCATAATTCACCCCTCCACTTT	CASSQMPQGHNSPLHF
few	TRBJ2-5	NA	13	TRBV28	TGTGCCAGCTTCGGCAGGGAACAAGAGACCCAGTACTTC	CASFGREQETQYF
NA	TRBJ1-1	NA	13	TRBV19	TGTGCCAGTAGTAGACTAAGGCCCATTGAAGCTTTCTTT	CASSRLRPIEAFF
NA	TRBJ2-2	NA	14	TRBV5-1	TGCGCCAGCCATTCTGGGGGCAACACCGGGGAGCTGTTTTTT	CASHSGGNTGELFF
few	TRBJ2-2	TRBD1	14	TRBV7-3	TGTGCCAGCAGCTTTTCACAGGGGACCGGGGAGCTGTTTTTT	CASSFSQGTGELFF
once	TRBJ2-7	TRBD1	13	TRBV7-2	TGTGCCAGCAGCCGACAGGGCAACTACGAGCAGTACTTC	CASSRQGNYEQYF
NA	TRBJ2-6	NA	13	TRBV30	TGTGCCTGGAGAAACTCTGGGGCCAACGTCCTGACTTTC	CAWRNSGANVLTF
NA	TRBJ2-6	TRBD1	17	TRBV4-2	TGTGCCAGCAGCCAAAACAGGGGATACTCTGGGGCCAACGTCCTGACTTTC	CASSQNRGYSGANVLTF
NA	TRBJ2-7	NA	14	TRBV7-2	TGTGCCAGCAGCTTAGTTCGGCAGGGATACGAGCAGTACTTC	CASSLVRQGYEQYF
NA	TRBJ2-7	NA	14	TRBV2	TGTGCCAGCAGGAAGGAGGGCGGTTCCTACGAGCAGTACTTC	CASRKEGGSYEQYF
NA	TRBJ1-4	TRBD1	15	TRBV6-5	TGTGCCAGCAGTCCAACCGGGACAGTTGGTGAAAAACTGTTTTTT	CASSPTGTVGEKLFF
NA	TRBJ2-5	NA	14	TRBV3-1/TRBV3-2	TGTGCCAGCAGCCAAGGGACGTACCAAGAGACCCAGTACTTC	CASSQGTYQETQYF
NA	TRBJ2-7	TRBD1	16	TRBV11-2	TGTGCCAGCAGCACCAGCAGGGGGCCAAGATCCTACGAGCAGTACTTC	CASSTSRGPRSYEQYF
NA	TRBJ1-3	TRBD1	17	TRBV3-1/TRBV3-2	TGTGCCAGCAGCCGGACAGGGGTCCTTTCCTCTGGAAACACCATATATTTT	CASSRTGVLSSGNTIYF
NA	TRBJ1-6	NA	15	TRBV6-6	TGTGCCAGCACCTCCAGTGCCTTCTTGAATTCACCCCTCCACTTT	CASTSSAFLNSPLHF
NA	TRBJ2-1	NA	14	TRBV29-1	TGCAGCGCCTCTTCATTCGGGACGATTTATGAGCAGTTCTTC	CSASSFGTIYEQFF
NA	TRBJ1-1	NA	15	TRBV3-1/TRBV3-2	TGTGCCAGCAGCCCCTGGGGGGAGATGAACACTGAAGCTTTCTTT	CASSPWGEMNTEAFF
NA	TRBJ2-3	NA	15	TRBV6-5	TGTGCCAGCAGTTCCCCGGCAGGGGCGGGGGATACGCAGTATTTT	CASSSPAGAGDTQYF
NA	TRBJ2-3	TRBD2	16	TRBV5-1	TGCGCCAGCAGCCCGAGGCCGGGAGGGGGCACAGATACGCAGTATTTT	CASSPRPGGGTDTQYF
NA	TRBJ2-2	NA	13	TRBV24-1	TGTGCCACCATGTCCCCGAACACCGGGGAGCTGTTTTTT	CATMSPNTGELFF
NA	TRBJ2-5	NA	14	TRBV3-1/TRBV3-2	TGTGCCAGCGGGGAACTATCTGCTCAAGAGACCCAGTACTTC	CASGELSAQETQYF